This passage covers 3 T cell receptor beta chains from one sample sequenced in a study of blood T cell repertoires in COVID-19. Some clones are missing from TCRdb's copy, which holds only in-frame ones; the method was immunoSEQ multiplex PCR. The table lists about 150,000 clones, 85% of them singletons. Sequenced input: peripheral blood. The receptors here all came from a woman of 80 years or more with COVID-19, enrolled during active disease.

The chain is built from TRBV19 and TRBJ1-5, with D perhaps TRBD1 (6 bases). Germline CDR1 and CDR2: LNHDA and SQIVND (reference sequence). The CDR3 length is 20 residues. Between the trimmed V and J ends, which lost 4 bases and 4 bases, there was a span of 29 bases. CDR3 amino acids: CASSSPIPGGAHQTNQPQHF. CDR3 DNA sequence: TGTGCCAGTAGTAGCCCCATCCCGGGGGGGGCACACCAAACAAATCAGCCCCAGCATTTT.

This clone was found a few times. CDR3 loop: CASFDREGYGYTF. In DNA form, the CDR3 reads TGTGCCAGCTTCGATCGGGAGGGCTATGGCTACACCTTC. The rearrangement uses TRBV6-5 and TRBJ1-2; D is unresolved. V lost 8 bases and J 4 bases, leaving 14 bases between the germline ends. This CDR3 is built from 13 residues. In germline, CDR1 is MNHEY, CDR2 SVGAGI.

The chain recombines TRBV6-5 with TRBJ1-1, with D possibly being TRBD1 (6 bases). V was cut by 7 bases and J by 3 bases, with 9 bases left in between. Germline V gives CDR1 MNHEY, CDR2 SVGAGI. The CDR3 covers 12 residues. The CDR3 DNA reads as TGTGCCAGCATGGGACAATACACTGAAGCTTTCTTT. Protein sequence: CASMGQYTEAFF.